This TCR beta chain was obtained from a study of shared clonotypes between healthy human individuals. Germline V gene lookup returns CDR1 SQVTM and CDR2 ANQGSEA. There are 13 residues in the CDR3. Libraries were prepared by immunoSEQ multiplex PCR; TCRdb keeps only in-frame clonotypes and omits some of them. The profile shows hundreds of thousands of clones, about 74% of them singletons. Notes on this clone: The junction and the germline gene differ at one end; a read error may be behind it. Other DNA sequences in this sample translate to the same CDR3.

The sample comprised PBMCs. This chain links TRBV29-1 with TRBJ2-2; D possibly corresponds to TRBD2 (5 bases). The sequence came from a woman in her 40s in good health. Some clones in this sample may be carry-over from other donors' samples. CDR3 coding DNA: TGCAGCGTTGATGCCGCCGACACCGGGGAGCTGTTCTTT. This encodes CSVDAADTGELFF.